This entry lists 17 T cell receptor beta chains sequenced from one sample in a study of siplizumab effects on memory and regulatory T cells. Some clones are missing from TCRdb's copy, which holds only in-frame ones; the method was immunoSEQ multiplex PCR. This table holds 55,000 to 70,000 clones, about 92% found once. Sequencing input: CD8+ T cells sorted from blood. The receptors derive from a human donor in good health.

The chain joins TRBV4-1 to TRBJ1-5; D uncertain. This CDR3 has 13 amino acids. CDR1 MGHRA and CDR2 YSYEKL come from the germline V gene. V lost 1 base, J lost 3 bases, and 4 bases lay in between. The CDR3: CASSQGPNQPQHF. In nucleotides, the CDR3 is TGCGCCAGCAGCCAAGGCCCCAATCAGCCCCAGCATTTT.

The chain couples TRBV5-1 to TRBJ2-3; 7 bases are shared with TRBD1. The ends lost 0 bases at V and 3 bases at J; junction bases unmatched: 7. CDR1 and CDR2 from the germline V gene are SGHRS and YFSETQ. This CDR3 comprises 16 residues. The CDR3 region is CASSLVSRGMTDTQYF. The CDR3 bases are TGCGCCAGCAGCTTGGTCAGCAGGGGGATGACAGATACGCAGTATTTT. Complete variable domain (other parts from reference TRBV5-1 and TRBJ2-3): KAGVTQTPRYLIKTRGQQVTLSCSPISGHRSVSWYQQTPGQGLQFLFEYFSETQRNKGNFPGRFSGRQFSNSRSEMNVSTLELGDSALYLCASSLVSRGMTDTQYFGPGTRLTVL.

This sequence joins TRBV27 and TRBJ2-5, with 7 bases fitting TRBD1. The CDR3 covers 14 residues. The germline V gene has CDR1 MNHEY and CDR2 SMNVEV (reference sequence). The J segment lost 0 bases and the V segment lost 5 bases, leaving 3 bases of the junction unmatched. Written as DNA, the CDR3 is TGTGCCAGCAGTACACAGGGGAACCAAGAGACCCAGTACTTC. It yields the protein CASSTQGNQETQYF.

Only one count was recorded for this clone. Written as DNA, the CDR3 is TGTGCCAGCAGCTCGGGCCTCCCTGGGTACGAGCAGTACTTC. This sequence encodes CASSSGLPGYEQYF. This chain joins TRBV5-8 and TRBJ2-7; D uncertain. The V gene lost 3 bases and the J gene lost 4 bases, with 14 bases spanning the gap. In germline, CDR1 is SGHTS, CDR2 YDEGEE. The CDR3 sequence is 14 residues long. The full variable domain, with the rest looked up from reference TRBV5-8 and TRBJ2-7, is EAGVTQSPTHLIKTRGQQATLRCSPISGHTSVYWYQQALGLGLQFLLWYDEGEERNRGNFPPRFSGRQFPNYSSELNVNALELEDSALYLCASSSGLPGYEQYFGPGTRLTVT.

The genes are TRBV21-1 and TRBJ2-7; the D call of TRBD2 is as the table states it, not checked on the DNA. TRBV21-1 constitutes a pseudogene. The CDR3 has 17 amino acids. In DNA, the CDR3 is TGTGCCAGCAGCAAATGGAGTAGCGGACTATTCTCCTACGAGCAGTACTTC. It yields the protein CASSKWSSGLFSYEQYF.

The chain employs TRBV28 and TRBJ2-3; D is possibly TRBD1 or TRBD2 (6 bases each). V lost 7 bases to trimming and J lost 0 bases, with 14 bases between them. Germline CDR1 is MDHEN and CDR2 is SYDVKM. The CDR3 is 15 amino acids. DNA for the CDR3: TGTGCCAGCACATCTGGGGGGACAAGCACAGATACGCAGTATTTT. Translated: CASTSGGTSTDTQYF.

This clone occurred many times. V and J are TRBV23-1 and TRBJ2-7, with 7 nucleotides matching TRBD2. TRBV23-1 qualifies as an ORF whose function is uncertain. The CDR3 covers 14 residues. Germline trimming cut 4 bases from V and 3 bases from J; bases unmatched to any gene: 6. CDR3 in amino acids: CASSPAAGSYEQYF. In DNA form, the CDR3 reads TGCGCCAGCAGTCCTGCAGCGGGAAGCTACGAGCAGTACTTC.

The V call is TRBV6-6, the J call TRBJ1-3; D is undetermined. The CDR3 contains 15 residues. V lost 5 bases and J 0 bases, leaving 11 bases between the germline ends. Germline CDR1 reads MNHNY; CDR2 reads SVGAGI (reference sequence). The CDR3 sequence is CASSHPGLSGNTIYF. CDR3 bases: TGTGCCAGCAGTCACCCTGGCCTCTCTGGAAACACCATATATTTT.

This clone was picked up one time. The chain is built from TRBV6-1 and TRBJ2-3; unclear D gene. The V gene's germline CDR1 is MNHNS and CDR2 SASEGT. This CDR3 is built from 15 residues. V lost 3 bases to trimming and J lost 0 bases, with 10 bases between them. CDR3 DNA: TGTGCCAGCAGTGAGGCGGTACCTAGCACAGATACGCAGTATTTT. Translating it yields CASSEAVPSTDTQYF.

The gene calls are TRBV30 and TRBJ2-2, with D tentatively TRBD1 (6 bases). Looked up from germline, CDR1 is GTSNPN and CDR2 is SVGIG (reference sequence). The CDR3 has 14 residues. V lost 5 bases and J lost 0, with 10 bases in between. The CDR3 reads CAWGDITNTGELFF. As DNA, the CDR3 is TGTGCCTGGGGGGACATCACGAACACCGGGGAGCTGTTTTTT.

This clone came up once. This chain uses TRBV6-6 with TRBJ2-7; D unclear. The CDR3 length is 14 residues. Germline CDR1 MNHNY, CDR2 SVGAGI (reference sequence). The ends were cut back, 0 bases at V and 1 base at J, with 7 bases in the middle. DNA of the CDR3: TGTGCCAGCAGTTACTCGGCAGAGTCCTACGAGCAGTACTTC. Its translation is CASSYSAESYEQYF.

This rearrangement joins TRBV13 to TRBJ2-1; weak D call: TRBD2 (6 bases). V gave up 4 bases and J gave up 9 bases, with 13 bases separating them. Germline V CDR1 and CDR2: PRHDT, FYEKMQ (reference sequence). This CDR3 has 13 residues. The CDR3 coding sequence is TGTGCCAGCAGCTCCCGGCCGGGAGTTGAGCAGTTCTTC. It specifies CASSSRPGVEQFF. Supplemented by reference TRBV13 and TRBJ2-1, the full variable domain reads AAGVIQSPRHLIKEKRETATLKCYPIPRHDTVYWYQQGPGQDPQFLISFYEKMQSDKGSIPDRFSAQQFSDYHSELNMSSLELGDSALYFCASSSRPGVEQFFGPGTRLTVL.

This sequence joins TRBV6-5 and TRBJ2-3; D is undetermined. Germline V CDR1 and CDR2: MNHEY, SVGAGI. There are 13 residues in the CDR3. V dropped 0 bases and J dropped 0 bases, with 1 base sitting between them. As DNA, the CDR3 is TGTGCCAGCAGTTACTCTAGCACAGATACGCAGTATTTT. This gives the protein CASSYSSTDTQYF.

This clone occurred once. The chain has TRBV7-9 and TRBJ2-7, with 7 bases matching TRBD2. J was trimmed by 2 bases and V by 5 bases; bases with no gene match: 9. Germline loops: CDR1 SEHNR, CDR2 FQNEAQ (reference sequence). This CDR3 is 15 amino acids long. DNA of the CDR3: TGTGCCAGCAGCACCGAAGCGGGACTTCCCTACGAGCAGTACTTC. Translating gives CASSTEAGLPYEQYF.

The chain has TRBV11-3 and TRBJ2-1; 8 nucleotides line up with TRBD2. The CDR3 is 14 residues long. V was pared by 1 base and J by 8 bases, with 4 bases of the junction left unmatched. Germline CDR1 SGHNT, CDR2 YENEEA. The CDR3 region has the DNA TGTGCCAGCAGCTTAGTGCGGGAGGTCTATGAGCAGTTCTTC. Its protein product is CASSLVREVYEQFF.

The rearrangement joins TRBV14 to TRBJ1-1; the D is unclear. The CDR3 loop spans 14 amino acids. The V end was cut by 0 bases, the J end by 8 bases, with 13 bases between. CDR1 and CDR2 (germline): SGHDN, FVKESK. Here the CDR3 reads CASSQDQLVTEAFF. In DNA, the CDR3 is TGTGCCAGCAGCCAAGATCAGTTGGTAACAGAAGCTTTCTTT. Using reference TRBV14 and TRBJ1-1 for the parts outside the CDR3, the full variable domain is EAGVTQFPSHSVIEKGQTVTLRCDPISGHDNLYWYRRVMGKEIKFLLHFVKESKQDESGMPNNRFLAERTGGTYSTLKVQPAELEDSGVYFCASSQDQLVTEAFFGQGTRLTVV.

The V call is TRBV21-1, the J call TRBJ2-4; the table's D call, TRBD2, has no DNA check behind it. TRBV21-1 is listed as a pseudogene. CDR3 length: 18 amino acids. This CDR3 reads CASSKGTPGGIAKNIQYF. The CDR3 DNA reads as TGTGCCAGCAGCAAAGGGACCCCCGGGGGTATAGCCAAAAACATTCAGTACTTC.